These T cell receptor beta chains were read from a single sample in a study of preoperative IRX-2 immunotherapy in early breast cancer. Libraries were prepared by immunoSEQ multiplex PCR; TCRdb keeps only in-frame clonotypes and omits some of them. The sample yields over 650 clones, 65% to 80% seen once. The specimen comprised tumor tissue, sampled after IRX-2 immunotherapy. These receptors originate from a human donor with breast cancer. Both conserved end residues are part of each CDR3. D genes are given only for firm matches. Not all rows give a size; the values are once, few, many and, for expanded clones, a class.

V: TRBV11-3; size: NA; D: TRBD2; J: TRBJ2-1; CDR3: CASSLLAGGYNEQFF; DNA: TGTGCCAGCAGCTTACTAGCGGGAGGCTACAATGAGCAGTTCTTC
V: TRBV28; size: once; D: NA; J: TRBJ1-1; CDR3: CASTLFGDTEAFF; DNA: TGTGCCAGCACCTTATTTGGTGACACTGAAGCTTTCTTT
V: TRBV6-8; size: once; D: NA; J: TRBJ2-7; CDR3: CALSVFPLSREQYF; DNA: TGTGCCCTATCGGTTTTTCCGCTTTCTCGCGAGCAGTACTTC
V: TRBV28; size: NA; D: NA; J: TRBJ1-1; CDR3: CASSFPANTEAFF; DNA: TGTGCCAGCAGTTTCCCGGCGAACACTGAAGCTTTCTTT
V: TRBV28; size: NA; D: NA; J: TRBJ1-2; CDR3: CASSLNRQEGGYTF; DNA: TGTGCCAGCAGTTTAAACCGACAGGAAGGTGGCTACACCTTC
V: TRBV18; size: NA; D: TRBD1; J: TRBJ1-2; CDR3: CASSPGTGGQRGYTF; DNA: TGTGCCAGCTCACCAGGCACAGGGGGCCAGAGGGGCTACACCTTC
V: TRBV11-3; size: NA; D: TRBD1; J: TRBJ2-1; CDR3: CASRSTGTGGFNEQFF; DNA: TGTGCCAGCAGAAGCACCGGGACAGGGGGCTTCAATGAGCAGTTCTTC
V: TRBV10-1; size: few; D: TRBD2; J: TRBJ2-5; CDR3: CASSESASGRAETQYF; DNA: TGCGCCAGCAGTGAGTCCGCTAGCGGAAGGGCAGAGACCCAGTACTTC
V: TRBV5-1; size: NA; D: TRBD1; J: TRBJ2-2; CDR3: CASSLVNRGDTGELFF; DNA: TGCGCCAGCAGCTTGGTAAACAGGGGCGACACCGGGGAGCTGTTTTTT
V: TRBV19; size: NA; D: NA; J: TRBJ1-5; CDR3: CASSVWGTGNQPQHF; DNA: TGTGCCAGCAGCGTTTGGGGGACGGGCAATCAGCCCCAGCATTTT
V: TRBV19; size: NA; D: NA; J: TRBJ1-1; CDR3: CASIQGQTYTEAFF; DNA: TGTGCCAGTATACAAGGACAAACTTACACTGAAGCTTTCTTT
V: TRBV6-8; size: NA; D: NA; J: TRBJ1-6; CDR3: CASSYSGGAGSPLHF; DNA: TGTGCCAGCAGTTACTCTGGGGGCGCGGGTTCACCCCTCCACTTT
V: TRBV18; size: NA; D: NA; J: TRBJ1-2; CDR3: CASSPTGIDGYTF; DNA: TGTGCCAGCTCACCCACAGGGATTGATGGCTACACCTTC
V: TRBV11-3; size: few; D: TRBD1; J: TRBJ1-1; CDR3: CASNPTGGNTEAFF; DNA: TGTGCCAGCAACCCGACAGGGGGCAACACTGAAGCTTTCTTT
V: TRBV11-3; size: NA; D: TRBD1; J: TRBJ1-1; CDR3: CASFRDSVNTEAFF; DNA: TGTGCCAGCTTCAGGGACAGCGTGAACACTGAAGCTTTCTTT
V: TRBV18; size: NA; D: TRBD1; J: TRBJ2-2; CDR3: CATEGAAGELFF; DNA: TGTGCTACAGAGGGGGCCGCCGGGGAGCTGTTTTTT
V: TRBV6-8; size: once; D: NA; J: TRBJ1-5; CDR3: CASSLDSNQPQHF; DNA: TGTGCCAGCAGTCTAGATAGCAATCAGCCCCAGCATTTT
V: TRBV10-3; size: few; D: NA; J: TRBJ2-1; CDR3: CAISEAFGEQFF; DNA: TGTGCCATCAGTGAGGCCTTTGGGGAGCAGTTCTTC
V: TRBV27; size: NA; D: NA; J: TRBJ1-1; CDR3: CASSPGRNTEAFF; DNA: TGTGCCAGCAGTCCAGGACGGAACACTGAAGCTTTCTTT
V: TRBV18; size: once; D: NA; J: TRBJ1-1; CDR3: CASSRGSFSSTEAFF; DNA: TGTGCCAGCTCACGGGGGTCTTTCAGTAGCACTGAAGCTTTCTTT
V: TRBV28; size: large; D: NA; J: TRBJ2-2; CDR3: CASALYSNTGELFF; DNA: TGTGCCAGCGCGCTATATTCGAACACCGGGGAGCTGTTTTTT
V: TRBV5-1; size: NA; D: NA; J: TRBJ2-1; CDR3: CASSLESAAYNEQFF; DNA: TGCGCCAGCAGCTTGGAGTCAGCTGCCTACAATGAGCAGTTCTTC
V: TRBV6-1; size: NA; D: NA; J: TRBJ1-5; CDR3: CASSEGSVNQPQHF; DNA: TGTGCCAGCAGTGAAGGGTCCGTGAATCAGCCCCAGCATTTT
V: TRBV5-1; size: once; D: TRBD2; J: TRBJ2-7; CDR3: CASSPGLAGGSEQYF; DNA: TGCGCCAGCAGCCCCGGACTAGCGGGAGGAAGCGAGCAGTACTTC
V: TRBV11-3; size: NA; D: NA; J: TRBJ2-1; CDR3: CASSPPPGANEQFF; DNA: TGTGCCAGCAGCCCACCCCCGGGGGCCAATGAGCAGTTCTTC
V: TRBV1; size: NA; D: NA; J: TRBJ1-2; CDR3: CASSQVRGLYGYTF; DNA: TGCGCCAGCAGCCAAGTGCGGGGGCTCTATGGCTACACCTTC
V: TRBV6-8; size: NA; D: NA; J: TRBJ1-1; CDR3: CASSYSQNTEAFF; DNA: TGTGCCAGCAGCTATAGTCAGAACACTGAAGCTTTCTTT
V: TRBV19; size: NA; D: TRBD2; J: TRBJ2-5; CDR3: CASSTGGPGETQYF; DNA: TGTGCCAGTAGTACGGGGGGGCCGGGAGAGACCCAGTACTTC
V: TRBV19; size: NA; D: TRBD1; J: TRBJ2-3; CDR3: CASSYDRGAASTDTQYF; DNA: TGTGCCAGTAGTTATGACAGGGGAGCAGCTAGCACAGATACGCAGTATTTT
V: TRBV12-1; size: NA; D: NA; J: TRBJ2-5; CDR3: CASRPMPGRGGKETQYF; DNA: TGTGCCAGCAGACCCATGCCGGGACGGGGAGGGAAAGAGACCCAGTACTTC
V: TRBV11-3; size: NA; D: TRBD2; J: TRBJ2-5; CDR3: CASSLRSGRQETQYF; DNA: TGTGCCAGCAGCTTGAGAAGCGGGAGGCAAGAGACCCAGTACTTC
V: TRBV11-3; size: NA; D: NA; J: TRBJ1-3; CDR3: CASSLDGAKSGNTIYF; DNA: TGTGCCAGCAGCTTAGACGGGGCTAAGAGTGGAAACACCATATATTTT
V: TRBV6-8; size: NA; D: NA; J: TRBJ1-1; CDR3: CASSYPGDYTEAFF; DNA: TGTGCCAGCAGTTACCCGGGCGACTACACTGAAGCTTTCTTT
V: TRBV6-8; size: NA; D: TRBD1; J: TRBJ1-2; CDR3: CASTLDRGLLYGYTF; DNA: TGTGCCAGCACCTTGGACAGGGGGCTTCTCTATGGCTACACCTTC
V: TRBV5-1; size: once; D: NA; J: TRBJ2-7; CDR3: CASSQGGLRSYEQYF; DNA: TGCGCCAGCAGCCAAGGCGGGCTGAGGTCCTACGAGCAGTACTTC
V: TRBV11-3; size: hyperexpanded; D: TRBD1; J: TRBJ1-5; CDR3: CASSPTGGGQPQHF; DNA: TGTGCCAGCAGCCCGACAGGGGGCGGTCAGCCCCAGCATTTT
V: TRBV6-8; size: NA; D: NA; J: TRBJ2-2; CDR3: CREGGAVPTGELFF; DNA: TGTCGTGAGGGCGGGGCGGTACCTACCGGGGAGCTGTTTTTT
V: TRBV11-3; size: NA; D: TRBD2; J: TRBJ2-4; CDR3: CASSYQPSASGAKNIQYF; DNA: TGTGCCAGCAGCTATCAGCCGTCGGCTAGCGGAGCCAAAAACATTCAGTACTTT
V: TRBV19; size: NA; D: NA; J: TRBJ1-5; CDR3: CARGIGASNQPQHF; DNA: TGTGCCAGGGGTATTGGGGCCAGCAATCAGCCCCAGCATTTT
V: TRBV11-3; size: NA; D: TRBD1; J: TRBJ2-7; CDR3: CASSQTGAPYEQYF; DNA: TGTGCCAGCAGTCAGACAGGGGCCCCCTACGAGCAGTACTTC
V: TRBV14; size: NA; D: TRBD1; J: TRBJ1-2; CDR3: CASSQEDRGVNYGYTF; DNA: TGTGCCAGCAGCCAAGAGGACAGGGGTGTTAACTATGGCTACACCTTC
V: TRBV6-8; size: few; D: TRBD1; J: TRBJ2-5; CDR3: CASSVTGLQETQYF; DNA: TGTGCCAGCAGTGTGACAGGGCTGCAAGAGACCCAGTACTTC
V: TRBV7-2; size: NA; D: NA; J: TRBJ1-2; CDR3: CASSLRGVNYGYTF; DNA: TGTGCCAGCAGCTTGCGAGGGGTCAACTATGGCTACACCTTC
V: TRBV28; size: NA; D: TRBD2; J: TRBJ2-1; CDR3: CASSLSTSGSSYNEQFF; DNA: TGTGCCAGCAGTTTATCAACTAGCGGGAGTTCCTACAATGAGCAGTTCTTC
V: TRBV11-3; size: NA; D: NA; J: TRBJ1-6; CDR3: CASSLEQILSPLHF; DNA: TGTGCCAGCAGCTTGGAACAAATTCTTTCACCCCTCCACTTT
V: TRBV29-1; size: NA; D: TRBD2; J: TRBJ2-3; CDR3: CSVDRGWGLASDTQYF; DNA: TGCAGCGTTGATCGAGGTTGGGGACTAGCATCCGATACGCAGTATTTT
V: TRBV19; size: NA; D: NA; J: TRBJ1-2; CDR3: CASNPLAGANYGYTF; DNA: TGTGCCAGTAACCCCTTGGCAGGAGCTAACTATGGCTACACCTTC
V: TRBV19; size: NA; D: TRBD2; J: TRBJ2-2; CDR3: CATPRLAGGFLNTGELFF; DNA: TGTGCCACCCCGAGACTAGCGGGGGGGTTCCTGAACACCGGGGAGCTGTTTTTT
V: TRBV6-8; size: NA; D: TRBD1; J: TRBJ1-5; CDR3: CAISATGGHQPQHF; DNA: TGTGCCATCAGCGCAACAGGGGGGCATCAGCCCCAGCATTTT
V: TRBV5-1; size: few; D: NA; J: TRBJ1-4; CDR3: CASSLESPGAANEKLFF; DNA: TGCGCCAGCAGCTTGGAATCGCCGGGAGCAGCTAATGAAAAACTGTTTTTT
V: TRBV4-1; size: NA; D: NA; J: TRBJ2-3; CDR3: CASSQEPVDTQYF; DNA: TGCGCCAGCAGCCAAGAGCCCGTGGATACGCAGTATTTT
V: TRBV25-1; size: NA; D: NA; J: TRBJ1-1; CDR3: CASSERSGEAFF; DNA: TGTGCCAGCAGTGAACGGTCCGGGGAAGCTTTCTTT
V: TRBV29-1; size: few; D: NA; J: TRBJ1-1; CDR3: CSVQGGMAEAFF; DNA: TGCAGCGTTCAAGGAGGGATGGCTGAAGCTTTCTTT
V: TRBV28; size: NA; D: TRBD1; J: TRBJ1-1; CDR3: CASSLGQGHSEAFF; DNA: TGTGCCAGCAGTCTAGGACAGGGGCACAGTGAAGCTTTCTTT
V: TRBV29-1; size: NA; D: TRBD1; J: TRBJ1-5; CDR3: CSVGGAEGPQHF; DNA: TGCAGCGTAGGGGGCGCGGAAGGGCCCCAGCATTTT
V: TRBV6-8; size: few; D: NA; J: TRBJ2-7; CDR3: CASGSLTGVVGEQYF; DNA: TGTGCCAGCGGCTCCTTGACAGGTGTGGTGGGCGAGCAGTACTTC
V: TRBV29-1; size: NA; D: NA; J: TRBJ2-1; CDR3: CSVEDNKRRSYNEQFF; DNA: TGCAGCGTTGAAGATAACAAGCGCCGATCCTACAATGAGCAGTTCTTC
V: TRBV6-1; size: NA; D: TRBD2; J: TRBJ2-7; CDR3: CASSEAEVAGYEQYF; DNA: TGTGCCAGCAGTGAAGCTGAAGTAGCGGGCTACGAGCAGTACTTC
V: TRBV30; size: NA; D: NA; J: TRBJ1-1; CDR3: CAWSQTNTEAFF; DNA: TGTGCCTGGAGTCAAACGAACACTGAAGCTTTCTTT